This T cell receptor (beta chain) is from a study of spatial heterogeneity in lung cancer. The time point is: sample taken at primary tumor resection. From tumor, nontumor lung or frozen PBMC, whole RNA was taken unsorted for sequencing. The germline gives CDR1 SGHNT, CDR2 YENEEA. Between the trimmed V and J ends, which lost 2 bases and 6 bases, there was a span of 1 base. CDR3 length: 11 amino acids. This clonotype is categorized as large. No antigen is known for it. Findings of the study overall: Mutation counts in tumors were tracked by counts of expanded intratumoral alpha and beta TCRs.

A single record per CDR3 protein comes from TCRdb applying MiXCR to the 5' RACE reads. Among roughly 3,000 distinct CDR3 sequences, around 13% were seen once, and the ten largest hold around 8.1%. Here the sequenced sample was lung tumor tissue, taken at surgery. This TCR was sampled from a male donor with early-stage non-small cell lung cancer. This chain joins TRBV11-3 and TRBJ2-2; D unclear. CDR3 protein: CASSLPGELFF. The CDR3 region has the DNA TGTGCCAGCAGCTTACCCGGGGAGCTGTTTTTT.